Listed below are T cell receptor beta chains from one sample, sequenced in a study of blood T cell repertoires in COVID-19. Clones were read by immunoSEQ multiplex PCR, and TCRdb kept only the in-frame ones, dropping some. The repertoire includes about 140,000 clones, less than 85% of them detected once, and 1.5% to 2% sits in the top ten. Input material: PBMCs or T cells enriched from blood (not recorded which). All receptors derive from a woman aged 18-30 years who had been exposed to COVID-19. Both conserved end residues are part of each CDR3. A D gene is named only where the DNA matches it firmly. Size is omitted from some rows. Given values are once, few, many or a class for expanded clones.

>TRBJ1-2|.|.|TRBV7-2
CASSLPFSGGYTF
TGTGCCAGCAGCTTACCTTTTTCCGGGGGCTACACCTTC
>TRBJ1-2|.|.|TRBV6-1
CASSEGDTTYGYTF
TGTGCCAGCAGTGAAGGGGACACTACCTATGGCTACACCTTC
>TRBJ1-2|TRBD1|.|TRBV6-6
CASRPQGFGSYGYTF
TGTGCCAGCAGGCCACAGGGGTTCGGTAGCTATGGCTACACCTTC
>TRBJ1-1|TRBD1|.|TRBV19
CASSSISDRGHNTEAFF
TGTGCCAGTAGTAGCATATCGGACAGGGGTCATAACACTGAAGCTTTCTTT
>TRBJ1-1|TRBD1|.|TRBV7-9
CAGRPGGHPNTEAFF
TGTGCCGGAAGACCAGGGGGCCACCCAAACACTGAAGCTTTCTTT
>TRBJ2-7|.|.|TRBV20-1
CSAREEFEQYF
TGCAGTGCTAGAGAGGAGTTCGAGCAGTACTTC
>TRBJ2-7|TRBD2|.|TRBV6-5
CASRNPGGRGYEQYF
TGTGCCAGCAGAAACCCGGGCGGGAGAGGCTACGAGCAGTACTTC
>TRBJ2-3|TRBD1|.|TRBV5-1
CASSLEGATQYF
TGCGCCAGCAGCTTGGAGGGGGCAACGCAGTATTTT
>TRBJ2-1|TRBD2|.|TRBV4-1
CASRPTSGRLGEQFF
TGCGCCAGCCGACCAACTAGCGGGAGGTTGGGTGAGCAGTTCTTC
>TRBJ2-7|.|.|TRBV10-1
CAYIGRGSYEQYF
TGCGCTTACATCGGAAGGGGTTCCTACGAGCAGTACTTC
>TRBJ1-1|.|.|TRBV29-1
CSVEAFWEKTEAFF
TGCAGCGTTGAGGCCTTCTGGGAGAAAACTGAAGCTTTCTTT
>TRBJ2-1|.|.|TRBV6-5
CASSKTTGSGGEQFF
TGTGCCAGCAGTAAAACGACAGGTTCGGGTGGTGAGCAGTTCTTC
>TRBJ2-1|TRBD2|.|TRBV7-8
CASSYGLAGPDNEQFF
TGTGCCAGCAGCTACGGACTAGCGGGCCCTGACAATGAGCAGTTCTTC
>TRBJ2-2|TRBD1|.|TRBV7-2
CASSIRQGDSTGELFF
TGTGCCAGCAGCATTAGACAGGGGGATTCGACCGGGGAGCTGTTTTTT
>TRBJ2-2|TRBD1|once|TRBV9
CASSPQGQGNTGELFF
TGTGCCAGCAGCCCGCAGGGACAGGGGAACACCGGGGAGCTGTTTTTT
>TRBJ2-1|.|.|TRBV28
CASTKDGSSYNEQFF
TGTGCCAGCACCAAAGACGGGAGCTCCTACAATGAGCAGTTCTTC
>TRBJ1-2|.|.|TRBV27
CASSPIGTNYGYTF
TGTGCCAGCAGCCCTATCGGGACTAACTATGGCTACACCTTC
>TRBJ2-7|TRBD1|.|TRBV20-1
CSASPGQGGYEQYF
TGCAGTGCTAGTCCAGGACAGGGGGGCTACGAGCAGTACTTC
>TRBJ1-2|TRBD1|.|TRBV30
CAWSISRGSGYTF
TGTGCCTGGAGTATTTCCAGGGGGTCTGGCTACACCTTC
>TRBJ2-1|TRBD2|.|TRBV7-8
CASSLGLTSGSSYNEQFF
TGTGCCAGCAGCTTAGGGCTGACTAGCGGGAGCTCCTACAATGAGCAGTTCTTC
>TRBJ2-7|.|few|TRBV2
CASSRGSEQYF
TGTGCCAGCAGTCGGGGGAGCGAGCAGTACTTC
>TRBJ2-2|TRBD2|.|TRBV9
CASSGGVSGSYIGELFF
TGTGCCAGCAGCGGAGGGGTTAGCGGGAGTTATATCGGGGAGCTGTTTTTT
>TRBJ1-5|.|.|TRBV10-2
CASSDGEAQPQHF
TGCGCCAGCAGTGACGGGGAGGCCCAGCCCCAGCATTTT
>TRBJ2-3|.|.|TRBV12-3/TRBV12-4
CASSFGDIQYF
TGTGCCAGCAGTTTTGGGGACATTCAGTATTTT
>TRBJ2-4|TRBD1|.|TRBV4-1
CASSQDTGEAKNIQYF
TGCGCCAGCAGCCAAGATACAGGGGAAGCCAAAAACATTCAGTACTTC
>TRBJ1-4|TRBD1|.|TRBV6-5
CASRPADRGWEKLFF
TGTGCCAGCAGACCAGCCGACAGGGGTTGGGAAAAACTGTTTTTT
>TRBJ1-1|.|.|TRBV9
CASSYDSYTEAFF
TGTGCCAGCAGCTACGACAGCTACACTGAAGCTTTCTTT
>TRBJ2-2|TRBD1|.|TRBV27
CASTGQGGPGELFF
TGTGCCAGCACCGGACAGGGTGGTCCCGGGGAGCTGTTTTTT
>TRBJ2-3|.|.|TRBV28
CASSSRNTDTQYF
TGTGCCAGCAGTTCTAGAAACACAGATACGCAGTATTTT
>TRBJ2-4|.|.|TRBV30
CAWSVRTLAKNIQYF
TGTGCCTGGAGTGTAAGGACACTAGCCAAAAACATTCAGTACTTC
>TRBJ2-1|TRBD2|.|TRBV30
CAWSSPGTNFNEQFF
TGTGCCTGGAGTTCCCCCGGGACTAACTTCAATGAGCAGTTCTTC
>TRBJ1-1|.|few|TRBV19
CASSFGTMNTEAFF
TGTGCCAGTAGTTTCGGGACAATGAACACTGAAGCTTTCTTT
>TRBJ2-5|.|.|TRBV19
CASSFAATGQGETQYF
TGTGCCAGTAGTTTCGCTGCTACCGGACAAGGGGAGACCCAGTACTTC
>TRBJ1-6|TRBD1|.|TRBV6-5
CASRPDRGFYSPLHF
TGTGCCAGCAGACCCGACAGGGGTTTCTATTCACCCCTCCACTTT
>TRBJ1-4|.|.|TRBV4-1
CASSQGGSGEKLFF
TGCGCCAGCAGCCAAGGAGGGTCGGGGGAAAAACTGTTTTTT
>TRBJ1-5|.|few|TRBV18
CASSPVGNQPQHF
TGTGCCAGCTCACCGGTCGGGAATCAGCCCCAGCATTTT
>TRBJ1-4|.|.|TRBV6-5
CASSRRGDEKLFF
TGTGCCAGCAGTCGACGGGGGGACGAAAAACTGTTTTTT
>TRBJ1-1|TRBD1|.|TRBV30
CAWSRTDRGSFDTEAFF
TGTGCCTGGAGCCGAACGGACAGGGGAAGCTTCGACACTGAAGCTTTCTTT
>TRBJ2-3|TRBD2|.|TRBV2
CASRGTSASTDTQYF
TGTGCCAGCAGGGGGACTAGCGCAAGCACAGATACGCAGTATTTT
>TRBJ1-2|TRBD1|.|TRBV3-1/TRBV3-2
CASSLDRANYGYTF
TGTGCCAGCAGTCTAGACAGGGCAAACTATGGCTACACCTTC
>TRBJ2-1|TRBD2|.|TRBV28
CASSRSWEGAEQFF
TGTGCCAGCAGTCGTAGCTGGGAGGGTGCTGAGCAGTTCTTC
>TRBJ1-6|.|.|TRBV7-2
CASSSESSYNSPLHF
TGTGCCAGCAGCTCGGAGAGCTCCTATAATTCACCCCTCCACTTT
>TRBJ1-2|.|.|TRBV7-9
CASSLAGAAGNYGYTF
TGTGCCAGCAGCTTAGCGGGAGCAGCTGGGAACTATGGCTACACCTTC
>TRBJ1-5|.|.|TRBV9
CASSVGFSGNQPQHF
TGTGCCAGCAGCGTAGGCTTTTCGGGCAATCAGCCCCAGCATTTT
>TRBJ2-1|.|.|TRBV12-3/TRBV12-4
CASSPDYNEQFF
TGTGCCAGCAGTCCAGATTACAATGAGCAGTTCTTC
>TRBJ2-7|TRBD2|once|TRBV11-2
CASSLEGLAGVVQYF
TGTGCCAGCAGCTTAGAAGGACTAGCGGGAGTAGTCCAGTACTTC
>TRBJ1-2|.|.|TRBV2
CASRTDSYGYTF
TGTGCCAGCAGGACCGACAGCTATGGCTACACCTTC
>TRBJ1-5|.|.|TRBV9
CASSVWTRYSNQPQHF
TGTGCCAGCAGCGTCTGGACACGCTATAGCAATCAGCCCCAGCATTTT
>TRBJ2-5|.|.|TRBV2
CASSERERIQETQYF
TGTGCCAGCAGTGAGCGGGAACGAATCCAAGAGACCCAGTACTTC
>TRBJ2-1|TRBD2|.|TRBV6-5
CASSYSGLAMGREQFF
TGTGCCAGCAGTTACTCGGGACTAGCGATGGGGCGGGAGCAGTTCTTC
>TRBJ1-1|.|.|TRBV6-5
CASSQGTEAFF
TGTGCCAGTTCCCAGGGGACTGAAGCTTTCTTT
>TRBJ2-1|TRBD2|many|TRBV6-1
CASSEGTSGSNEQFF
TGTGCCAGCAGTGAGGGGACTAGCGGGAGCAATGAGCAGTTCTTC
>TRBJ1-5|.|.|TRBV29-1
CSVVIADFPNQPQHF
TGCAGCGTTGTGATCGCGGATTTCCCCAATCAGCCCCAGCATTTT